A selection of T cell receptor beta chains follows, all from one sample in a study of OX40 agonist ivuxolimab in advanced cancers. Sequencing used immunoSEQ multiplex PCR; TCRdb keeps in-frame clones, though not all of them. The sample has approximately 84,000 clones; around 90% are singletons. The sequencing here drew on CD4+ or CD8+ T cells sorted from blood, taken in a trial of the OX40 agonist ivuxolimab. The receptors come from an adult with an advanced solid tumor such as melanoma, head and neck, liver or kidney cancer. The CDR3 runs from the conserved cysteine through the conserved F or W. The order of the fields is D gene, V gene, clone size, J gene, CDR3 protein, CDR3 DNA. A D gene is named only where the DNA matches it firmly. Only part of the rows carry a size: once, few, many, or a class if the clone is expanded.

NA	TRBV7-2	NA	TRBJ2-7	CASSLRIGAEQYF	TGTGCCAGCAGCTTACGGATCGGTGCGGAGCAGTACTTC
NA	TRBV5-1	NA	TRBJ2-2	CASSSGLDTGELFF	TGCGCCAGCAGCTCTGGACTCGACACCGGGGAGCTGTTTTTT
NA	TRBV2	NA	TRBJ1-1	CASNLGENTEAFF	TGTGCCAGCAATCTAGGGGAGAACACTGAAGCTTTCTTT
NA	TRBV6-6	NA	TRBJ2-3	CASSYSTVAATDTQYF	TGTGCCAGCAGTTACTCGACAGTAGCAGCCACAGATACGCAGTATTTT
TRBD1	TRBV29-1	NA	TRBJ1-2	CSVEEGQWGVNYGYTF	TGCAGCGTTGAAGAGGGACAGTGGGGGGTTAACTATGGCTACACCTTC
NA	TRBV5-1	once	TRBJ1-5	CASSPGQPNQPQHF	TGCGCCAGCAGCCCCGGACAGCCCAATCAGCCCCAGCATTTT
NA	TRBV5-1	NA	TRBJ1-1	CASSYAYYTEAFF	TGCGCCAGCAGCTATGCGTATTACACTGAAGCTTTCTTT
NA	TRBV30	NA	TRBJ2-5	CAWSEETQYF	TGTGCCTGGAGTGAAGAGACCCAGTACTTC
NA	TRBV5-4	NA	TRBJ1-2	CASSSPRYSGYTF	TGTGCCAGCAGCTCCCCTAGGTATTCTGGCTACACCTTC
NA	TRBV11-1	NA	TRBJ2-2	CASSFGADTGELFF	TGTGCCAGCAGCTTCGGGGCCGACACCGGGGAGCTGTTTTTT
NA	TRBV29-1	NA	TRBJ2-5	CSVVRQSGTQYF	TGCAGCGTTGTTAGGCAGAGTGGGACCCAGTACTTC
NA	TRBV10-2	NA	TRBJ2-7	CASLPGAGYEQYF	TGCGCCAGCTTACCAGGGGCGGGGTACGAGCAGTACTTC
NA	TRBV10-1	once	TRBJ2-1	CASSEGSYNEQFF	TGCGCCAGCAGTGAGGGATCCTACAATGAGCAGTTCTTC
NA	TRBV5-1	NA	TRBJ1-2	CASSPGTGTNGYTF	TGCGCCAGCAGCCCAGGGACGGGAACTAATGGCTACACCTTC
NA	TRBV2	once	TRBJ2-2	CASSDGARNTGELFF	TGTGCCAGCAGTGATGGGGCTAGGAACACCGGGGAGCTGTTTTTT
NA	TRBV2	NA	TRBJ1-5	CASTWTAQNQPQHF	TGTGCCAGCACCTGGACAGCCCAAAATCAGCCCCAGCATTTT
TRBD1	TRBV9	once	TRBJ1-3	CASSVGDRGGGNTIYF	TGTGCCAGCAGCGTAGGGGACAGGGGGGGAGGAAACACCATATATTTT
NA	TRBV9	NA	TRBJ2-1	CASSVRVGPSSYNEQFF	TGTGCCAGCAGCGTAAGGGTGGGGCCGAGCTCCTACAATGAGCAGTTCTTC
NA	TRBV7-2	NA	TRBJ1-2	CASSPMVFGYTF	TGTGCCAGCAGCCCAATGGTCTTTGGCTACACCTTC
NA	TRBV28	NA	TRBJ2-1	CASKDGTSYNEQFF	TGTGCCAGCAAGGACGGGACCTCCTACAATGAGCAGTTCTTC
TRBD2	TRBV28	NA	TRBJ2-2	CASSFSGRAGTGELFF	TGTGCCAGCAGTTTCAGCGGGAGGGCTGGCACCGGGGAGCTGTTTTTT
TRBD1	TRBV19	few	TRBJ1-2	CASFWTGHGYTF	TGTGCCAGTTTTTGGACAGGCCATGGCTACACCTTC
TRBD1	TRBV5-6	NA	TRBJ2-7	CASSLGQGAYEQYF	TGTGCCAGCAGCTTGGGCCAGGGGGCCTACGAGCAGTACTTC
NA	TRBV5-4	NA	TRBJ2-4	CASSLLSSAKNIQYF	TGTGCCAGCAGCTTGTTATCGAGCGCCAAAAACATTCAGTACTTC
NA	TRBV5-1	NA	TRBJ1-1	CASRPHGGGNTEAFF	TGCGCCAGCAGGCCGCACGGCGGGGGGAACACTGAAGCTTTCTTT
TRBD2	TRBV19	NA	TRBJ2-3	CASSQLAASTDTQYF	TGTGCCAGTAGCCAACTAGCGGCCTCCACAGATACGCAGTATTTT
NA	TRBV7-6	once	TRBJ2-2	CASSSRGGELFF	TGTGCCAGCAGCTCTCGGGGGGGGGAGCTGTTTTTT
NA	TRBV10-2	NA	TRBJ2-1	CASSEGSSSYNEQFF	TGCGCCAGCAGTGAGGGATCAAGCTCCTACAATGAGCAGTTCTTC
TRBD2	TRBV9	NA	TRBJ2-1	CASSVEPVGSGGTQFF	TGTGCCAGCAGCGTAGAGCCTGTGGGTAGCGGGGGAACCCAGTTCTTC
NA	TRBV7-6	few	TRBJ2-1	CASSPLLGGNNEQFF	TGTGCCAGCAGCCCCCTCTTGGGGGGAAACAATGAGCAGTTCTTC
NA	TRBV5-6	NA	TRBJ2-2	CASSFGPQLGPGELFF	TGTGCCAGCAGCTTTGGGCCCCAGTTAGGCCCCGGGGAGCTGTTTTTT
NA	TRBV30	few	TRBJ1-6	CAWSVLGGRGSPLHF	TGTGCCTGGAGTGTACTTGGGGGGCGAGGTTCACCCCTCCACTTT
NA	TRBV2	NA	TRBJ1-2	CASRMDGSNYGYTF	TGTGCCAGCAGGATGGACGGATCTAACTATGGCTACACCTTC
NA	TRBV5-4	NA	TRBJ2-5	CASSLAVRVQETQYF	TGTGCCAGCAGCTTGGCCGTGCGGGTGCAAGAGACCCAGTACTTC
NA	TRBV5-4	many	TRBJ2-7	CASSGGYEQYF	TGTGCCAGCAGCGGGGGCTACGAGCAGTACTTC
NA	TRBV27	NA	TRBJ2-1	CASSLIVGRYNEQFF	TGTGCCAGCAGTCTAATTGTGGGACGTTACAATGAGCAGTTCTTC
TRBD1	TRBV28	NA	TRBJ1-5	CASSRTGASNQPQHF	TGTGCCAGCAGTAGGACAGGGGCCTCCAATCAGCCCCAGCATTTT
TRBD1	TRBV5-1	NA	TRBJ2-7	CASSVVPGQGSEQYF	TGCGCCAGCAGCGTAGTCCCGGGACAGGGATCCGAGCAGTACTTC
NA	TRBV20-1	NA	TRBJ2-5	CSATQKAQYF	TGCAGTGCTACACAGAAGGCCCAGTACTTC
NA	TRBV27	NA	TRBJ2-3	CASSFRSTDTQYF	TGTGCCAGCAGTTTTAGGAGCACAGATACGCAGTATTTT
NA	TRBV6-5	NA	TRBJ1-4	CASRLGTTNEKLFF	TGTGCCAGCAGGTTAGGGACGACAAATGAAAAACTGTTTTTT